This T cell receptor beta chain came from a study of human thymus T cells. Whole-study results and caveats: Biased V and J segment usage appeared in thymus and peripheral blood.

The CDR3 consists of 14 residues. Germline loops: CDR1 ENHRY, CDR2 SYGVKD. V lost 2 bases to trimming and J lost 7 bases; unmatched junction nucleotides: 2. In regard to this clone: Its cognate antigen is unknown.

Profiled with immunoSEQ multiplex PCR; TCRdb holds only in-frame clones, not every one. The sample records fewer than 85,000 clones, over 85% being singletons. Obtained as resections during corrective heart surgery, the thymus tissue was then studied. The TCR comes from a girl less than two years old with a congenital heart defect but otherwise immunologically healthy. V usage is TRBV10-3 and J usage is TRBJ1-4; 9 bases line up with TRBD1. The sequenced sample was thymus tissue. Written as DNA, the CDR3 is TGTGCCATCAGTGAGACAGGGGGCGCTGAAAAACTGTTTTTT. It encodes CAISETGGAEKLFF.